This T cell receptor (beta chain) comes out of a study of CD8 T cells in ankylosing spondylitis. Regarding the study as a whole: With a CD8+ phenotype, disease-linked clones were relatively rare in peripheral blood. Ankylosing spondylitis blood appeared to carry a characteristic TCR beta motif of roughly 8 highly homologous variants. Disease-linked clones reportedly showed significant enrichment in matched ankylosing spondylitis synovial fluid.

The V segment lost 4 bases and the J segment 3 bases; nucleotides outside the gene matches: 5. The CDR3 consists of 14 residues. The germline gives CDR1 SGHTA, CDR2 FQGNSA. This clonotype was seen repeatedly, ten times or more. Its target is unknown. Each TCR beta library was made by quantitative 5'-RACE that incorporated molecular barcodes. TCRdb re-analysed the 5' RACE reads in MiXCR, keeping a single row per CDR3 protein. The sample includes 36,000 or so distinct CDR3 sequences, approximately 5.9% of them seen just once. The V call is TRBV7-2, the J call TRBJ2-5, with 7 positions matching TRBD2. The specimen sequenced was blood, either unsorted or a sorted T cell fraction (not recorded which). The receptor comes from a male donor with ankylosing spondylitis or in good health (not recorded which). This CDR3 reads CASSWAGVKETQYF. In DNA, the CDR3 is TGTGCCAGCAGCTGGGCGGGGGTCAAAGAGACCCAGTACTTC.